The 30 T cell receptor beta chains presented below share a single source sample, sequenced in a study of long-term antiretroviral therapy in people with HIV. Survey-level resolution applied to immunoSEQ assay v3.0. Produced via immunoSEQ multiplex PCR; TCRdb's table is partial and in-frame only. The table shows about 20,000 clones, with about four fifths occurring only once. The sample consisted of unsorted PBMCs, taken 2.3 to 2.5 years after starting antiretroviral therapy. The receptors come from a man between 35 and 55 years old with HIV.

This clone came up once. The J gene is TRBJ1-1, the V gene TRBV4-2; D gene uncertain. The V gene's germline CDR1 is LGHNA and CDR2 YNFKEQ. The germline V and J ends were trimmed by 4 bases and 3 bases, with 15 bases remaining between them. This CDR3 has 15 amino acids. The CDR3 DNA reads as TGTGCCAGCAGCCCCCTAGAGAAGGGTGACACTGAAGCTTTCTTT. Protein sequence: CASSPLEKGDTEAFF.

This clone has just one count. This sequence joins TRBV7-6 and TRBJ2-5; 10 nucleotides align to TRBD1. This CDR3 has 16 residues. Germline CDR1 and CDR2: SGHVS and FNYEAQ. The ends lost 1 base at V and 7 bases at J; junction bases unmatched: 9. The CDR3 is CASSLVEGTGVGTQYF. The CDR3, as DNA: TGTGCCAGCAGCTTAGTCGAAGGGACAGGGGTTGGGACCCAGTACTTC.

This rearrangement joins TRBV2 to TRBJ2-5; D perhaps matches TRBD1 (5 bases). V was pared by 9 bases and J by 4 bases, with 9 bases between. The CDR3 covers 11 residues. From germline, CDR1 is SNHLY and CDR2 FYNNEI. The CDR3 nucleotides are TGTGCCAGTGGTCAGGGAGAGACCCAGTACTTC. Translation: CASGQGETQYF.

In this sample, this clone turned up once. This chain connects TRBV11-1 to TRBJ2-1, with 11 bases fitting TRBD2. This CDR3 has 17 amino acids. V lost 1 base, J lost 10 bases, and 12 bases stayed unmatched. Germline V gene lookup returns CDR1 SGHAT and CDR2 FQDESV (reference sequence). The CDR3 DNA follows: TGTGCCAGCAGCTTAGTAGGACTAGCGGGTCCCGATGGGGAGCAGTTCTTC. It specifies CASSLVGLAGPDGEQFF.

The V and J genes are TRBV28 and TRBJ1-3; tentative D call: TRBD1 (6 bases). Germline assignment: CDR1 MDHEN and CDR2 SYDVKM. This CDR3 region has 19 residues. V dropped 7 bases and J dropped 0 bases, with 25 bases sitting between them. The CDR3 loop reads CASTGLAGAHYPSGNTIYF. The CDR3 nucleotides read TGTGCCAGCACGGGGCTAGCAGGGGCTCACTATCCCTCTGGAAACACCATATATTTT.

The sample holds a few counts of this clone. The rearrangement joins TRBV7-8 to TRBJ1-1; D is unclear. The V gene lost 0 bases and the J gene lost 6 bases, with 11 bases spanning the gap. There are 14 residues in the CDR3. CDR1 SGHVS and CDR2 FQNEAQ come from the germline V gene. The CDR3 DNA sequence: TGTGCCAGCAGCTTAGCAAGCGACTTACCTGAAGCTTTCTTT. Translated, it gives CASSLASDLPEAFF.

This sequence joins TRBV2 and TRBJ2-6, with D possibly TRBD1 on 6 matching bases. Trimming removed 5 bases at V and 0 bases at J, with 14 bases between. The V gene's germline CDR1 is SNHLY and CDR2 FYNNEI. There are 17 residues in the CDR3. The DNA for the CDR3 is TGTGCCAGCAGTCTTGGACAGCTCAGCTCTGGGGCCAACGTCCTGACTTTC. Protein product: CASSLGQLSSGANVLTF. Variable domain in full (rest from reference TRBV2 and TRBJ2-6): EPEVTQTPSHQVTQMGQEVILRCVPISNHLYFYWYRQILGQKVEFLVSFYNNEISEKSEIFDDQFSVERPDGSNFTLKIRSTKLEDSAMYFCASSLGQLSSGANVLTFGAGSRLTVL.

The table lists this clone with a few counts. The chain joins TRBV6-1 to TRBJ1-2; no definite D call. Germline CDR1 reads MNHNS; CDR2 reads SASEGT. The CDR3 contains 14 residues. Trimming removed 10 bases from V and 2 bases from J, with 17 bases in between. The CDR3 DNA follows: TGTGCCACCACGCTTTCACAAAGCAACTATGGCTACACCTTC. Protein: CATTLSQSNYGYTF.

V gene TRBV11-2 combines with J gene TRBJ1-1; D is unresolved. The germline V gene encodes CDR1 SGHAT and CDR2 FQNNGV. The CDR3 consists of 14 residues. Deletions cut 1 base from V and 2 bases from J, with 8 bases between. This CDR3 reads CASSLGAANTEAFF. CDR3 DNA: TGTGCCAGCAGCTTAGGTGCAGCTAACACTGAAGCTTTCTTT.

The gene calls are TRBV27 and TRBJ2-7; TRBD1 matches 11 bases. Germline V lookup: CDR1 MNHEY, CDR2 SMNVEV (reference sequence). This CDR3 comprises 15 residues. J lost 8 bases, V lost 6 bases, and 12 bases had no gene match. CDR3 region: CASRGQGASAVKQYF. The CDR3 nucleotides read TGTGCCAGCAGAGGACAGGGGGCTAGCGCGGTCAAGCAGTACTTC.

The chain carries TRBV14 and TRBJ1-2; D is unresolved. The V end was cut by 4 bases, the J end by 1 base, with 16 bases between. Germline CDR1 and CDR2: SGHDN and FVKESK. The CDR3 is 16 amino acids. Written as DNA, the CDR3 is TGTGCCAGCAGCCCCCTATCTGGGGTTAGTAACTATGGCTACACCTTC. Amino acid sequence: CASSPLSGVSNYGYTF.

This clone was detected a few times. V gene TRBV25-1 combines with J gene TRBJ2-7; tentatively, D is TRBD1 (6 bases). This CDR3 is 13 amino acids long. Deletions cut 2 bases from V and 5 bases from J, with 10 bases between. The germline V gene encodes CDR1 MGHDK and CDR2 SYGVNS. This CDR3 reads CASSEQGRNEQYF. In DNA form, the CDR3 reads TGTGCCAGCAGTGAACAGGGGCGCAACGAGCAGTACTTC.

A single count supports this clone. This chain links TRBV7-9 with TRBJ2-1, with D unresolved. V dropped 5 bases and J dropped 8 bases, with 16 bases sitting between them. The V gene's germline CDR1 is SEHNR and CDR2 FQNEAQ (reference sequence). The CDR3 covers 14 residues. The CDR3 is CASSHVPSPDEQFF. CDR3 nucleotides: TGTGCCAGCAGCCATGTGCCCTCTCCGGATGAGCAGTTCTTC.

CDR3 sequence (DNA): TGTGCCAGCACTAGGGGTTGGGCTGAAGCTTTCTTT. Protein sequence: CASTRGWAEAFF. The rearrangement uses TRBV6-6 and TRBJ1-1; TRBD1 might be the D (5 bases). This CDR3 is built from 12 residues. CDR1 MNHNY and CDR2 SVGAGI come from the germline V gene (reference sequence). The germline V and J ends were trimmed by 7 bases and 6 bases, with 12 bases remaining between them.

In this sample, this clone turned up once. The rearrangement joins TRBV2 to TRBJ2-2; D unclear. The ends were cut back, 0 bases at V and 4 bases at J, with 9 bases in the middle. The CDR3 runs to 15 residues. Germline V gives CDR1 SNHLY, CDR2 FYNNEI. CDR3 in amino acids: CASSEAGMVTGELFF. The DNA for the CDR3 is TGTGCCAGCAGTGAAGCGGGGATGGTCACCGGGGAGCTGTTTTTT.

The genes are TRBV6-1 and TRBJ2-1; D possibly corresponds to TRBD2 (7 bases). Germline loops: CDR1 MNHNS, CDR2 SASEGT. The ends were cut back, 6 bases at V and 1 base at J, with 13 bases in the middle. The CDR3 runs to 15 residues. For the CDR3, the DNA is TGTGCCAGCAGACCACAGGGAGGGTCCTACAATGAGCAGTTCTTC. Its translation is CASRPQGGSYNEQFF.

The chain carries TRBV9 and TRBJ1-2, with 7 nucleotides matching TRBD1. Trimming took 0 bases from V and 1 from J; bases not matched to a gene: 3. The germline CDR1 and CDR2 sequences are SGDLS and YYNGEE. The CDR3 is 15 residues long. CDR3 region: CASSVAGQHNYGYTF. CDR3 sequence (DNA): TGTGCCAGCAGCGTAGCGGGACAGCATAACTATGGCTACACCTTC.

This clone came up once. The V gene is TRBV27, the J gene TRBJ2-1; D possibly matches TRBD1 or TRBD2 (6 bases each). Per the germline V gene, CDR1 is MNHEY and CDR2 is SMNVEV (reference sequence). V lost 1 base, J lost 4 bases, and 11 bases lay in between. This CDR3 contains 15 residues. CDR3: CASSLLGGAYNEQFF. The DNA for the CDR3 is TGTGCCAGCAGTTTATTGGGGGGCGCATACAATGAGCAGTTCTTC.

The chain employs TRBV27 and TRBJ2-3, with D uncertain. The CDR3 length is 13 residues. Trimming removed 5 bases from V and 6 bases from J, with 12 bases in between. CDR1 is MNHEY, CDR2 SMNVEV, per germline (reference sequence). The CDR3 is CASSPSTSDTQYF. In nucleotides, the CDR3 is TGTGCCAGCAGTCCGTCCACTTCGGATACGCAGTATTTT.

This chain joins TRBV6-5 and TRBJ2-7; possibly TRBD1 for D (5 bases). V shed 5 bases and J shed 4 bases, with 12 bases lying between them. Germline-derived CDR1 and CDR2 are MNHEY and SVGAGI. The CDR3 length is 13 residues. The chain's CDR3 is CASSAPPGYEQYF. The CDR3 DNA reads TGTGCCAGCAGTGCGCCACCAGGGTACGAGCAGTACTTC.

The chain employs TRBV9 and TRBJ2-2, with D maybe TRBD1 (5 bases). Looked up from germline, CDR1 is SGDLS and CDR2 is YYNGEE. The V end was cut by 5 bases, the J end by 0 bases, with 11 bases between. CDR3 length equals 15 residues. CDR3 nucleotides: TGTGCCAGCAGGTGGACAACCTCGAACACCGGGGAGCTGTTTTTT. Encoded protein: CASRWTTSNTGELFF.

This sequence joins TRBV7-3 and TRBJ2-1, with TRBD2 as a possible D gene (6 bases). V was cut by 2 bases and J by 0 bases, with 8 bases left in between. CDR1 and CDR2 from the germline V gene are SGHTA and FQGTGA. This CDR3 contains 15 residues. CDR3 region: CASSLVADSYNEQFF. CDR3 in DNA: TGTGCCAGCAGCTTAGTAGCGGACTCCTACAATGAGCAGTTCTTC.

The V call is TRBV7-3, the J call TRBJ2-2, with 8 positions matching TRBD2. CDR1 is SGHTA, CDR2 FQGTGA, per germline. The CDR3 contains 16 residues. J gave up 1 base and V 5 bases, and 6 bases lay outside the gene matches. This chain's CDR3 is CASSTGLAVNTGELFF. In DNA, the CDR3 is TGTGCCAGCAGCACCGGACTAGCAGTGAACACCGGGGAGCTGTTTTTT.

This chain joins TRBV30 and TRBJ1-1; weak D call: TRBD1 (5 bases). Looked up from germline, CDR1 is GTSNPN and CDR2 is SVGIG (reference sequence). The CDR3 totals 10 residues. V lost 7 bases, J lost 8 bases, and 11 bases lay in between. The CDR3 DNA is TGTGCCTATGCGGGACGAGAAGCTTTCTTT. Protein sequence: CAYAGREAFF.

In this sample, this clone turned up a few times. The genes are TRBV27 and TRBJ2-3, with TRBD2 as a possible D gene (5 bases). V was clipped by 0 bases and J by 7 bases, with 14 bases between them. The CDR3 spans 15 residues. Per the germline V gene, CDR1 is MNHEY and CDR2 is SMNVEV (reference sequence). As DNA, the CDR3 is TGTGCCAGCAGTTTATCGAACCCTAGCTTTAATACGCAGTATTTT. It yields the protein CASSLSNPSFNTQYF.

This chain joins TRBV6-4 and TRBJ2-1; tentatively, D is TRBD2 (6 bases). V was clipped by 0 bases and J by 5 bases, with 11 bases between them. Germline V gene data show CDR1 as MRHNA and CDR2 as SNTAGT. CDR3 size: 15 residues. Here the CDR3 DNA reads TGTGCCAGCAGTGACTCGAGGGCGGGAAACAATGAGCAGTTCTTC. It translates to CASSDSRAGNNEQFF.

In its sample, this clone was seen once. The chain recombines TRBV7-2 with TRBJ2-3, with D unclear. Trimming pared 1 base from V and 1 base from J, leaving 6 bases between. Germline V lookup: CDR1 SGHTA, CDR2 FQGNSA. The CDR3 extends over 14 amino acids. CDR3 sequence reads: CASSLVAGTDTQYF. DNA for the CDR3: TGTGCCAGCAGCTTAGTTGCGGGCACAGATACGCAGTATTTT. Full variable domain (missing parts from reference TRBV7-2 and TRBJ2-3): GAGVSQSPSNKVTEKGKDVELRCDPISGHTALYWYRQSLGQGLEFLIYFQGNSAPDKSGLPSDRFSAERTGGSVSTLTIQRTQQEDSAVYLCASSLVAGTDTQYFGPGTRLTVL.

V gene TRBV11-2 combines with J gene TRBJ2-7; either TRBD1 or TRBD2 may fit D (6 bases each). CDR1 and CDR2 (germline): SGHAT, FQNNGV. The ends were cut back, 5 bases at V and 2 bases at J, with 16 bases in the middle. The CDR3 length is 15 residues. CDR3 in amino acids: CASSLGGTPAYEQYF. CDR3 sequence (DNA): TGTGCCAGCAGCCTGGGGGGCACACCAGCCTACGAGCAGTACTTC.

V gene TRBV28 combines with J gene TRBJ2-7; TRBD1 is a possible D gene (5 bases). V lost 5 bases to trimming and J lost 5 bases, with 13 bases between them. CDR1 and CDR2 from the germline V gene are MDHEN and SYDVKM. The CDR3 contains 13 residues. DNA for the CDR3: TGTGCCAGCAGTGCTCAGGGAACCCACGAGCAGTACTTC. This encodes CASSAQGTHEQYF. Full variable domain (rest looked up from reference TRBV28 and TRBJ2-7): DVKVTQSSRYLVKRTGEKVFLECVQDMDHENMFWYRQDPGLGLRLIYFSYDVKMKEKGDIPEGYSVSREKKERFSLILESASTNQTSMYLCASSAQGTHEQYFGPGTRLTVT.

This clone was counted between two and nine times. Other nucleotide sequences from this sample produce the same CDR3. The chain carries TRBV7-3 and TRBJ2-7; D gene unclear. The CDR3 covers 13 residues. Per the germline V gene, CDR1 is SGHTA and CDR2 is FQGTGA. V shed 5 bases and J shed 1 base, with 9 bases lying between them. The CDR3 reads CASSLGFSYEQYF. CDR3 nucleotides: TGTGCCAGCAGCCTCGGGTTTTCCTACGAGCAGTACTTC.